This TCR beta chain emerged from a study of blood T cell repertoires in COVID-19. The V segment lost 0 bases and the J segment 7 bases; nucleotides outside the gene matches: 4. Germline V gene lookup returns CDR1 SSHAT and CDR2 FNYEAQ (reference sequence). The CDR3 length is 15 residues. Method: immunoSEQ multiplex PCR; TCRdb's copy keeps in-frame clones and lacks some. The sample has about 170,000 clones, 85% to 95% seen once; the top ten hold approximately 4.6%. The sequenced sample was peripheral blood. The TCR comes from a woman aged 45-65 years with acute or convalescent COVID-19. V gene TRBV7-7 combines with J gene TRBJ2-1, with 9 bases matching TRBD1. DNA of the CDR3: TGTGCCAGCAGCTTAGCGACAGGGGGTTCGAATGAGCAGTTCTTC. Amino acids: CASSLATGGSNEQFF.